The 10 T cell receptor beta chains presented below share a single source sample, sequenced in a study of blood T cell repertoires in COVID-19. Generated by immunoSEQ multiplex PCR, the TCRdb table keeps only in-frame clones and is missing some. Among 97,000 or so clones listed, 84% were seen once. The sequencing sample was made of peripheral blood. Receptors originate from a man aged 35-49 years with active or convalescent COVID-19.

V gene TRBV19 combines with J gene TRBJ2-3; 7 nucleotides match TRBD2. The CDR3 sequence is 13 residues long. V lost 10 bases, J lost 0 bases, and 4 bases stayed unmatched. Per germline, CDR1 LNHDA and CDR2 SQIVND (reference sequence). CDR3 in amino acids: CATRGVSTDTQYF. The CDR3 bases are TGTGCCACCCGGGGGGTTAGCACAGATACGCAGTATTTT.

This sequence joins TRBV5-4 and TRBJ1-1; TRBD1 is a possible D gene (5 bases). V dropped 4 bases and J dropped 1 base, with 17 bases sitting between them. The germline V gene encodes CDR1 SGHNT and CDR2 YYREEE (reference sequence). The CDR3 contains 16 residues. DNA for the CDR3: TGTGCCAGCAGCCCCGGGGGGTTAGGTAAGAACACTGAAGCTTTCTTT. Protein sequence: CASSPGGLGKNTEAFF.

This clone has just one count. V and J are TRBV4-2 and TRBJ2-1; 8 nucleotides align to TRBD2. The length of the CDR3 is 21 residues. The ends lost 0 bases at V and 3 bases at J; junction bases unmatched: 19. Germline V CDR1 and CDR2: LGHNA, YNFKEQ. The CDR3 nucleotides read TGTGCCAGCAGCCAAGATTCCCAGCGGGGGCCCCCAGTTATGTACTACAATGAGCAGTTCTTC. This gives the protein CASSQDSQRGPPVMYYNEQFF.

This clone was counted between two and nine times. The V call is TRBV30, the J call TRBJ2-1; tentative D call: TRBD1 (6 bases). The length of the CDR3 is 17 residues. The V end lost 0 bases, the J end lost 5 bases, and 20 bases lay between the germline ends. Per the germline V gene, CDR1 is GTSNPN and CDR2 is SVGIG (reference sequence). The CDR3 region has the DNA TGTGCCTGGAGTGTATGGGGGCTTCGGACTGCAGACAATGAGCAGTTCTTC. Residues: CAWSVWGLRTADNEQFF.

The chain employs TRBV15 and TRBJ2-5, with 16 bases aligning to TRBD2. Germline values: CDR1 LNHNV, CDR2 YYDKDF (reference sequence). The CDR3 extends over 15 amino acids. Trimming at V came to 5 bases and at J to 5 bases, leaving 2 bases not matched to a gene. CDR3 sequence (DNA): TGTGCCACCAGCGGGACTAGCGGGGGGGCCGAGACCCAGTACTTC. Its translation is CATSGTSGGAETQYF.

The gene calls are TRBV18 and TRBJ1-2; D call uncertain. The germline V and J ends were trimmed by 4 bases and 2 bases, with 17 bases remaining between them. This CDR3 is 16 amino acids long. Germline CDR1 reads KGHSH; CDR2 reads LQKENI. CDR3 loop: CASSRPGDGVNYGYTF. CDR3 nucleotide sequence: TGTGCCAGCTCACGTCCCGGAGACGGCGTAAACTATGGCTACACCTTC.

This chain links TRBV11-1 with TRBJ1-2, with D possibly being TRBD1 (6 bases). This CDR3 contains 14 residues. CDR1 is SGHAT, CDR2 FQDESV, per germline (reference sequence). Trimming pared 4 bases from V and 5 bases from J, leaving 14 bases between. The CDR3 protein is CASSSRTVPYGYTF. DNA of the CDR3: TGTGCCAGCAGCTCCCGGACAGTCCCTTATGGCTACACCTTC.

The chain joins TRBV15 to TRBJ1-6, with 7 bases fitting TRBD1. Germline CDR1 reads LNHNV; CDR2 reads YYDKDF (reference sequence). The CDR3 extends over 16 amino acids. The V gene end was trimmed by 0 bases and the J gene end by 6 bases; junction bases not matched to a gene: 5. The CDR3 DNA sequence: TGTGCCACCAGCAGAGAATACGGGACAGTTAATTCACCCCTCCACTTT. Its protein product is CATSREYGTVNSPLHF.

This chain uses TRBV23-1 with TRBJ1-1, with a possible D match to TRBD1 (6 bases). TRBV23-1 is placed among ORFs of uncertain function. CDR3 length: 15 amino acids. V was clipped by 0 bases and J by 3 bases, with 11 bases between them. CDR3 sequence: CASSQSYRVDTEAFF. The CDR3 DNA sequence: TGCGCCAGCAGTCAATCATACAGGGTGGACACTGAAGCTTTCTTT.

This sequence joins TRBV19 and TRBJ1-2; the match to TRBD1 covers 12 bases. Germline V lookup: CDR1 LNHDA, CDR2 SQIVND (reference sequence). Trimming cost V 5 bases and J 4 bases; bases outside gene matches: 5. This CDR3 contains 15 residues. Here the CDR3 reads CASSVGTGGAYGYTF. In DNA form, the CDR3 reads TGTGCCAGTAGTGTCGGGACAGGGGGCGCCTATGGCTACACCTTC.